The rows below give T cell receptor beta chains drawn from one sample of a study of blood T cell repertoires in COVID-19. Produced via immunoSEQ multiplex PCR; TCRdb's table is partial and in-frame only. This table holds approximately 150,000 clones, 87% found once. Sequencing used peripheral blood. The receptors come from a man between 45 and 60 years old who had recovered from COVID-19. The CDR3 runs from the conserved cysteine through the conserved F or W. The D gene is left open where the match is weak. For some rows the clone size is stated as once, few or many, or as a class when expanded; others skip it.

-,TRBV9,TRBD2,TRBJ2-3,CASSAPGGPEDTQYF,TGTGCCAGCAGCGCGCCGGGGGGGCCAGAAGATACGCAGTATTTT
few,TRBV3-1/TRBV3-2,TRBD1,TRBJ1-4,CASSPYPGQVNEKLFF,TGTGCCAGCAGCCCTTACCCGGGACAGGTTAATGAAAAACTGTTTTTT
-,TRBV15,TRBD1,TRBJ1-4,CATSRDGRTGEEKLFF,TGTGCCACCAGCAGAGATGGAAGGACAGGGGAAGAAAAACTGTTTTTT
once,TRBV5-6,-,TRBJ2-1,CASSLMWAQVYNEQFF,TGTGCCAGCAGCTTGATGTGGGCCCAAGTTTACAATGAGCAGTTCTTC
-,TRBV5-1,TRBD1,TRBJ2-7,CASSGTGQGFEQYF,TGCGCCAGCAGCGGGACGGGACAGGGATTCGAGCAGTACTTC
-,TRBV5-4,TRBD1,TRBJ2-6,CASSVSGTGAFSGANVLTF,TGTGCCAGCAGCGTGTCCGGGACAGGGGCCTTCTCTGGGGCCAACGTCCTGACTTTC
-,TRBV7-8,TRBD1,TRBJ1-2,CASSLRATGANYGYTF,TGTGCCAGCAGCTTAAGGGCGACAGGGGCTAACTATGGCTACACCTTC
-,TRBV7-2,TRBD1,TRBJ1-5,CASSLGFFEVGQGNQPQHF,TGTGCCAGCAGCTTAGGTTTTTTTGAGGTGGGACAGGGTAATCAGCCCCAGCATTTT
-,TRBV27,-,TRBJ1-3,CASSFQGRGNTIYF,TGTGCCAGCAGTTTCCAGGGCAGGGGAAACACCATATATTTT
once,TRBV6-2/TRBV6-3,TRBD1,TRBJ1-2,CASSYEGAYGYTF,TGTGCCAGCAGTTACGAGGGGGCCTATGGCTACACCTTC
-,TRBV7-9,TRBD1,TRBJ2-7,CASSSTGTGFSYEQYF,TGTGCCAGCAGCTCCACTGGGACAGGATTCTCCTACGAGCAGTACTTC
-,TRBV5-4,TRBD2,TRBJ2-5,CASSFGTGGETQYF,TGTGCCAGCAGCTTTGGAACGGGGGGAGAGACCCAGTACTTC
few,TRBV3-1/TRBV3-2,-,TRBJ1-3,CASSQVQRNTIYF,TGTGCCAGCAGCCAAGTACAGCGAAACACCATATATTTT
-,TRBV18,-,TRBJ1-1,CASSPMSGAFREAFF,TGTGCCAGCTCACCAATGTCAGGCGCTTTTAGAGAAGCTTTCTTT
-,TRBV5-1,-,TRBJ1-6,CASSLAPGDNNSPLHF,TGCGCCAGCAGCTTGGCCCCAGGGGACAATAATTCACCCCTCCACTTT
-,TRBV7-6,-,TRBJ1-1,CASSFRGSTEAFF,TGTGCCAGCAGCTTCAGGGGAAGCACTGAAGCTTTCTTT
-,TRBV7-3,-,TRBJ2-6,CASSLLGAGANVLTF,TGTGCCAGCAGCCTGTTAGGAGCTGGGGCCAACGTCCTGACTTTC
-,TRBV29-1,-,TRBJ2-3,CSANPGGTDTQYF,TGCAGCGCCAACCCAGGGGGCACAGATACGCAGTATTTT
-,TRBV21-1,-,TRBJ2-1,CASSNGPDSSYNEQFF,TGTGCCAGCAGCAATGGGCCGGATAGCTCCTACAATGAGCAGTTCTTC
-,TRBV29-1,-,TRBJ2-2,CSVDQGRNTGELFF,TGCAGCGTTGACCAGGGGCGGAACACCGGGGAGCTGTTTTTT
-,TRBV12-5,-,TRBJ2-6,CASAPSGTGANVLTF,TGTGCTAGTGCCCCCTCGGGTACTGGGGCCAACGTCCTGACTTTC
-,TRBV6-2/TRBV6-3,-,TRBJ1-2,CASSYGEFRGYTF,TGTGCCAGCAGTTACGGGGAGTTTCGTGGCTACACCTTC
-,TRBV27,-,TRBJ2-1,CASSLRGGFYNEQFF,TGTGCCAGCAGTTTAAGAGGGGGTTTCTACAATGAGCAGTTCTTC
-,TRBV7-9,-,TRBJ2-5,CASSHPPGDQETQYF,TGTGCCAGCAGCCACCCCCCGGGAGACCAAGAGACCCAGTACTTC
-,TRBV11-2,TRBD1,TRBJ2-5,CASSFRTGRLGETQYF,TGTGCCAGCAGCTTCCGGACAGGGCGCCTAGGGGAGACCCAGTACTTC
-,TRBV27,TRBD2,TRBJ2-7,CASSPGREGPQYF,TGTGCCAGCAGCCCGGGACGGGAGGGGCCGCAGTACTTC
-,TRBV4-3,-,TRBJ2-1,CASSQVVGRLYNEQFF,TGCGCCAGCAGCCAAGTAGTGGGGAGATTATACAATGAGCAGTTCTTC
-,TRBV3-1/TRBV3-2,-,TRBJ1-3,CATLQGSTNTIYF,TGTGCCACCTTACAGGGTTCGACAAACACCATATATTTT